The 15 T cell receptor beta chains below come from one sample, sequenced in a study of cytomegalovirus exposure and HLA in healthy donors. PCR amplification relied on 60 Vbeta primers (plus 13 Jbeta primers). Sequenced by immunoSEQ multiplex PCR; TCRdb stores in-frame clones only, minus some. The table records around 41,000 clones, 60% to 75% of them present only once. The sequencing sample was made of PBMCs. These receptors were collected from a man aged 35 to 55 in good health and CMV-seronegative.

J is TRBJ2-7 and V is TRBV5-1, with 8 nucleotides matching TRBD2. V was clipped by 0 bases and J by 1 base; unmatched bases: 3. This CDR3 has 15 residues. Germline V gene lookup returns CDR1 SGHRS and CDR2 YFSETQ. The CDR3 protein is CASSLASGRSYEQYF. The CDR3 DNA follows: TGCGCCAGCAGCTTGGCCAGCGGGAGATCCTACGAGCAGTACTTC.

This CDR3 is CASSQEAASSYEQYF. As DNA, the CDR3 is TGTGCCAGCAGCCAGGAGGCAGCGAGCTCCTACGAGCAGTACTTC. The chain joins TRBV14 to TRBJ2-7; TRBD2 is a possible D gene (5 bases). Trimming shortened V by 3 bases and J by 0 bases, and 12 bases separated the two germline ends. Germline values: CDR1 SGHDN, CDR2 FVKESK. The CDR3 extends over 15 amino acids.

V is TRBV9 and J is TRBJ1-2, with TRBD1 identical over 9 bases. Germline CDR1 SGDLS, CDR2 YYNGEE. This CDR3 has 16 residues. V shed 6 bases and J 8 bases; nucleotides not matched to a gene: 17. The CDR3 DNA reads TGTGCCAGCACCGCGACCGGGACAGGGATTTGGGGCGGCTACACCTTC. This sequence encodes CASTATGTGIWGGYTF.

The chain joins TRBV7-2 to TRBJ1-3; TRBD1 matches at 9 bases. After removal of 1 base from V and 2 bases from J, the junction contained 0 bases not matched to a gene. Germline CDR1 SGHTA, CDR2 FQGNSA. The CDR3 length is 15 residues. CDR3 coding DNA: TGTGCCAGCAGCTTAGGGACAGGGGCTGGAAACACCATATATTTT. It yields the protein CASSLGTGAGNTIYF.

The sample holds one count of this clone. This rearrangement joins TRBV18 to TRBJ2-7; TRBD1 matches at 7 bases. Germline V gene lookup returns CDR1 KGHSH and CDR2 LQKENI. This CDR3 comprises 15 residues. Losses at the gene ends were 3 bases for V and 0 bases for J; bases not matched to a gene: 5. Here the CDR3 DNA reads TGTGCCAGCTCACCGATACAGGGGACCTCCTACGAGCAGTACTTC. This gives the protein CASSPIQGTSYEQYF.

In this sample, this clone is medium-sized. This chain joins TRBV19 and TRBJ1-1; 7 bases fit TRBD1. CDR3 length equals 15 residues. CDR1 and CDR2 (germline): LNHDA, SQIVND (reference sequence). J lost 0 bases, V lost 5 bases, and 6 bases had no gene match. CDR3 region: CASSSQGWMNTEAFF. The CDR3 DNA reads as TGTGCCAGTAGTTCACAGGGGTGGATGAACACTGAAGCTTTCTTT. The whole variable domain, filled in from reference TRBV19 and TRBJ1-1, reads DGGITQSPKYLFRKEGQNVTLSCEQNLNHDAMYWYRQDPGQGLRLIYYSQIVNDFQKGDIAEGYSVSREKKESFPLTVTSAQKNPTAFYLCASSSQGWMNTEAFFGQGTRLTVV.

The chain couples TRBV6-5 to TRBJ2-1; D perhaps matches TRBD2 (5 bases). This CDR3 contains 13 residues. V was trimmed by 0 bases and J by 7 bases, leaving 7 bases between them. From germline, CDR1 is MNHEY and CDR2 SVGAGI. CDR3 region: CASSYSPGNEQFF. Here the CDR3 DNA reads TGTGCCAGCAGTTACTCACCGGGGAATGAGCAGTTCTTC.

The V and J genes are TRBV2 and TRBJ1-2; 8 nucleotides align to TRBD1. Germline CDR1 is SNHLY and CDR2 is FYNNEI. The V and J ends lost 9 bases and 4 bases, in that order; junction bases with no gene match: 1. The CDR3 is made up of 11 amino acids. The CDR3 sequence is CASDRGYGYTF. The CDR3 region has the DNA TGTGCCAGTGACAGGGGCTATGGCTACACCTTC.

This chain links TRBV14 with TRBJ2-6; 9 bases match TRBD1. Germline assignment: CDR1 SGHDN and CDR2 FVKESK. The CDR3 runs to 16 residues. The J segment lost 2 bases and the V segment lost 8 bases, leaving 7 bases of the junction unmatched. The CDR3 spells CASGKGDRAGANVLTF. For the CDR3, the DNA is TGTGCCAGCGGGAAGGGGGACAGGGCTGGGGCCAACGTCCTGACTTTC.

The chain recombines TRBV5-1 with TRBJ1-6; D gene ambiguous. CDR3 size: 16 residues. Germline values: CDR1 SGHRS, CDR2 YFSETQ. Trimming shortened V by 0 bases and J by 0 bases, and 7 bases separated the two germline ends. The CDR3 DNA reads TGCGCCAGCAGCTTGGGTGGCAGCTCCTATAATTCACCCCTCCACTTT. This translates into CASSLGGSSYNSPLHF.

The chain links TRBV7-8 to TRBJ1-5, with TRBD1 identical over 9 bases. Germline-derived CDR1 and CDR2 are SGHVS and FQNEAQ. The CDR3 spans 15 residues. V was pared by 5 bases and J by 4 bases, with 6 bases of the junction left unmatched. CDR3 residues: CASSLGTGRNQPQHF. As DNA, the CDR3 is TGTGCCAGCAGCCTAGGGACAGGGCGAAATCAGCCCCAGCATTTT.

This clone was recorded once. This CDR3 fails to terminate in the conserved phenylalanine or tryptophan, so it likely reflects a read error. The chain uses TRBV2 and TRBJ1-6; 10 nucleotides align to TRBD1. CDR3 length equals 14 residues. Germline CDR1 reads SNHLY; CDR2 reads FYNNEI. Unmatched junction bases numbered 4, after V lost 6 bases and J lost 8 bases. The CDR3 region has the DNA TGTGCCAGCAGGGCGGGGACAGGGGATTCACCCCTCCACGTT. Residues: CASRAGTGDSPLHV.

The V call is TRBV4-2, the J call TRBJ2-1, with 9 positions matching TRBD2. This CDR3 comprises 16 residues. The V and J ends lost 0 bases and 2 bases, in that order; junction bases with no gene match: 2. Germline assignment: CDR1 LGHNA and CDR2 YNFKEQ. CDR3 sequence reads: CASSQELAGTYNEQFF. Written as DNA, the CDR3 is TGTGCCAGCAGCCAAGAGCTAGCGGGGACCTACAATGAGCAGTTCTTC.

About this clone itself: The sample contains more than one DNA sequence encoding this CDR3. The chain carries TRBV19 and TRBJ1-5; D remains ambiguous. The length of the CDR3 is 13 residues. Deletions cut 5 bases from V and 0 bases from J, with 5 bases between. Germline V gene data show CDR1 as LNHDA and CDR2 as SQIVND (reference sequence). This chain's CDR3 is CASSLSSNQPQHF. The CDR3, as DNA: TGTGCCAGTAGTCTCAGTAGCAATCAGCCCCAGCATTTT.

The CDR3 here is CASSQDSGGATDTQYF. CDR3 sequence (DNA): TGCGCCAGCAGCCAAGATAGCGGGGGGGCGACAGATACGCAGTATTTT. This chain uses TRBV4-3 with TRBJ2-3; 11 bases map to TRBD2. CDR1 is LGHNA, CDR2 YSLEER, per germline. CDR3 size: 16 residues. V lost 0 bases and J lost 3; bases outside the gene matches: 2.